Listed below are T cell receptor beta chains from one sample, sequenced in a study of T-cell reconstitution after alpha-beta-depleted transplantation in children. From the PCR reads, TCRdb called clonotypes with MiXCR, one entry per CDR3 protein. Of around 400,000 distinct CDR3 sequences in the sample, about a fifth were seen once. The source material was PBMCs from the stem cell graft donor, sampled from the stem cell graft. The receptor source for this set is a human donor who donated a stem cell graft to a child with acute myeloid leukemia. Both conserved end residues are trimmed from each CDR3.

>TRBV25-1|TRBJ1-2
ASSEPGGTDGYT
>TRBV7-6|TRBJ2-1
ASSPKTGFYNEQF
>TRBV7-6|TRBJ2-7
ASSLRGEGYEQY
>TRBV20-1|TRBJ2-7
SARGGGQGMLSSYEQY
>TRBV20-1|TRBJ2-7
SARGQAGGAYEQY
>TRBV5-1|TRBJ2-7
ASSLEGPSHEQY
>TRBV11-2|TRBJ2-1
ASSSDWATEF
>TRBV5-1|TRBJ2-7
ASRPTGHVSYEQY
>TRBV9|TRBJ2-1
ASSVVRDVGEQF
>TRBV20-1|TRBJ1-1
SASFGGFEAF
>TRBV12-3/TRBV12-4|TRBJ2-1
ATQREGNEQF
>TRBV9|TRBJ2-2
ASSSPGTGGQYTGELF
>TRBV14|TRBJ2-3
ASSQDSMGGSLYTQY
>TRBV7-6|TRBJ2-7
ASSLVGVGEQY
>TRBV11-2|TRBJ2-7
ASSGTAASYEQY
>TRBV20-1|TRBJ2-2
SARDLRGDTGELF
>TRBV6-5|TRBJ2-3
ASVGAGTTDTQY
>TRBV12-3/TRBV12-4|TRBJ2-3
ASSLGTASTDTQY
>TRBV12-3/TRBV12-4|TRBJ1-5
ASMIRDSNQPQH
>TRBV4-2|TRBJ2-7
ASSQGAGPSYEQY
>TRBV6-5|TRBJ2-5
ASSYSDKTGAETQY
>TRBV7-9|TRBJ2-1
ASSLPRGRGNEQF
>TRBV7-9|TRBJ2-7
ASSSDWGSYEQY
>TRBV27|TRBJ2-6
ASSLFGSGANVLT
>TRBV27|TRBJ2-3
ASSLSGTGRNTQY
>TRBV4-1|TRBJ1-6
ASSQGQNNSPLH
>TRBV7-9|TRBJ2-1
ASSLARGQGTDEQF
>TRBV15|TRBJ2-7
ATSRDRGSSYEQY
>TRBV20-1|TRBJ2-1
SASEPTSGSVGEQF
>TRBV29-1|TRBJ1-1
SVGTGGGTEAF